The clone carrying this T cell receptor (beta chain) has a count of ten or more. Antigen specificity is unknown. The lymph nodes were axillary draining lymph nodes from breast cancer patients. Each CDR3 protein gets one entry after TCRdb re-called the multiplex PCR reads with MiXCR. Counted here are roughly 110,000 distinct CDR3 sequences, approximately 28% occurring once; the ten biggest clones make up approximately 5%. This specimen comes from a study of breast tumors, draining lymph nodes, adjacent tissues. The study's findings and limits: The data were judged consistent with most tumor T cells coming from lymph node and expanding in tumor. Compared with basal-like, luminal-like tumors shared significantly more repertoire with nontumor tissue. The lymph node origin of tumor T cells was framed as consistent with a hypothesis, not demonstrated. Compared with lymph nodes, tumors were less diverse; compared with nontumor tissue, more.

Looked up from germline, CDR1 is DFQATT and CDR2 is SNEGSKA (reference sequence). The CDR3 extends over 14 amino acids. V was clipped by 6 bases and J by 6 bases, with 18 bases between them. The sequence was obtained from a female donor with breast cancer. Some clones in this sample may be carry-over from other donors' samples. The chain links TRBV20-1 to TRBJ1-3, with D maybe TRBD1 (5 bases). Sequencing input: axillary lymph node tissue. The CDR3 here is CSAPGVRGENTIYF. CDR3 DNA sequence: TGCAGTGCCCCGGGTGTAAGAGGGGAAAACACCATATATTTT.